Each of the 8 T cell receptor beta chains below was sequenced from the same sample in a study of T cell repertoires in cytomegalovirus infection. Their target antigens are unknown. TCRdb ran MiXCR on the reads and lists one entry per CDR3 protein. The table lists 700,000 to 950,000 distinct CDR3 sequences, approximately 32% of them singletons. Sequencing used cultured CD8+ T cells from PBMCs, obtained from culture after CMV antigen stimulation. The receptors derive from a human donor in good health (CMV status not recorded). Some clones in this sample may be carry-over from other donors' samples.

Remarks on this clonotype: A read error may produce the germline difference seen at one junction end. This rearrangement joins TRBV9 to TRBJ2-7, with D unresolved. Germline V gene data show CDR1 as SGDLS and CDR2 as YYNGEE. CDR3 size: 15 residues. The CDR3, as DNA: TGTGCCGGCAGCGTAGGTAGGGTCCTCTCCTACGAGCAGTACTTC. Residues: CAGSVGRVLSYEQYF.

The genes are TRBV7-6 and TRBJ2-3; D is unclear. Germline CDR1 SGHVS, CDR2 FNYEAQ. CDR3 length: 14 amino acids. The ends were cut back, 8 bases at V and 3 bases at J, with 15 bases in the middle. In nucleotides, the CDR3 is TGTGCCAGCCGGGTCGGCGAGGCGACAGATACGCAGTATTTT. It translates to CASRVGEATDTQYF.

V usage is TRBV20-1 and J usage is TRBJ2-5; 8 bases match TRBD2. The CDR3 is made up of 13 amino acids. The V gene's germline CDR1 is DFQATT and CDR2 SNEGSKA (reference sequence). The trim removed 3 bases at V and 2 bases at J, leaving 2 bases unmatched. Here the CDR3 DNA reads TGCAGTGCTAGCGGGACTAGTCAAGAGACCCAGTACTTC. Translation: CSASGTSQETQYF.

V is TRBV7-6 and J is TRBJ1-5; D not resolved. The CDR3 is made up of 16 amino acids. V was cut by 5 bases and J by 0 bases, with 14 bases left in between. CDR1 is SGHVS and CDR2 is FNYEAQ in the germline V gene. This CDR3 reads CASSEMFLGSNQPQHF. CDR3 nucleotides: TGTGCCAGCAGCGAAATGTTCCTGGGTAGCAATCAGCCCCAGCATTTT. Supplemented by reference TRBV7-6 and TRBJ1-5, the full variable domain reads GAGVSQSPRYKVTKRGQDVALRCDPISGHVSLYWYRQALGQGPEFLTYFNYEAQQDKSGLPNDRFSAERPEGSISTLTIQRTEQRDSAMYRCASSEMFLGSNQPQHFGDGTRLSIL.

This clonotype was observed at least ten times. The chain couples TRBV7-2 to TRBJ1-1; D possibly corresponds to TRBD1 (6 bases). V was shortened by 3 bases and J by 1 base, with 12 bases between the two germline ends. The CDR3 has 15 residues. In germline, CDR1 is SGHTA, CDR2 FQGNSA. The CDR3 here is CASSFGGGWNTEAFF. The CDR3 DNA follows: TGTGCCAGCAGCTTTGGAGGGGGATGGAACACTGAAGCTTTCTTT.

The CDR3 DNA reads TGTGCCAGCAGCCCTCCTCCCCGGAGCTTTAATACTGAAGCTTTCTTT. Its protein is CASSPPPRSFNTEAFF. V usage is TRBV7-2 and J usage is TRBJ1-1, with D uncertain. V was pared by 5 bases and J by 5 bases, with 21 bases between. Germline V CDR1 and CDR2: SGHTA, FQGNSA. The CDR3 totals 16 residues. The full variable domain, rest sourced from reference TRBV7-2 and TRBJ1-1, is GAGVSQSPSNKVTEKGKDVELRCDPISGHTALYWYRQSLGQGLEFLIYFQGNSAPDKSGLPSDRFSAERTGGSVSTLTIQRTQQEDSAVYLCASSPPPRSFNTEAFFGQGTRLTVV.

In its sample, this clonotype was seen a few times. The chain couples TRBV27 to TRBJ2-4; perhaps TRBD2 as D (5 bases). The CDR3 is 15 residues long. Trimming pared 6 bases from V and 0 bases from J, leaving 12 bases between. Germline-derived CDR1 and CDR2 are MNHEY and SMNVEV (reference sequence). CDR3 coding DNA: TGTGCCAGCAGGGAAGGCGGGTTAGCCAAAAACATTCAGTACTTC. It encodes CASREGGLAKNIQYF.

This clonotype has a handful of counts. The V and J genes are TRBV12-3 or TRBV12-4 and TRBJ2-7, with 16 bases fitting TRBD2. Germline trimming cut 5 bases from V and 2 bases from J; bases unmatched to any gene: 12. The CDR3 contains 19 residues. CDR3 residues: CASSIMGLAGGPDTYEQYF. CDR3 DNA sequence: TGTGCCAGCAGTATTATGGGACTAGCGGGGGGGCCTGACACCTACGAGCAGTACTTC.